These T cell receptor beta chains were read from a single sample in a study of blood T cell repertoires in COVID-19. Libraries were prepared by immunoSEQ multiplex PCR; TCRdb keeps only in-frame clonotypes and omits some of them. The data hold about 130,000 clones, with about four fifths observed a single time. Sequences were obtained from peripheral blood. The source is a human donor in a cohort sampled during active COVID-19. The CDR3 runs from the conserved cysteine through the conserved F or W. The order of the fields is CDR3 protein, CDR3 DNA, CDR3 length, clone size, V gene, D gene, J gene. D genes are given only for firm matches. A row's size may be missing; if present it is once, few, many or a size class.

CASSQRSGGSGYGYTF TGTGCCAGCAGCCAAAGATCAGGGGGTAGCGGCTATGGCTACACCTTC 16 - TRBV3-1/TRBV3-2 TRBD1 TRBJ1-2
CASSQLDRENTEAFF TGCGCCAGCAGCCAATTGGACAGGGAGAACACTGAAGCTTTCTTT 15 - TRBV4-1 TRBD1 TRBJ1-1
CASSLLSRDYGYTF TGTGCCAGCAGCTTATTGTCCAGGGACTATGGCTACACCTTC 14 - TRBV13 - TRBJ1-2
CASSLRTANTEAFF TGTGCCAGTTCCTTGAGGACAGCGAACACTGAAGCTTTCTTT 14 - TRBV2 - TRBJ1-1
CATSGLTSGRADTQYF TGTGCCACCAGCGGACTGACTAGCGGGAGAGCAGATACGCAGTATTTT 16 - TRBV15 TRBD2 TRBJ2-3
CASSARGVSPYEQYF TGCGCCAGCAGCGCGCGCGGGGTCAGCCCCTACGAGCAGTACTTC 15 - TRBV5-1 - TRBJ2-7
CASSIHPPGTSGTDTQYF TGTGCCAGTAGTATTCACCCCCCGGGGACTAGCGGTACAGATACGCAGTATTTT 18 - TRBV19 TRBD2 TRBJ2-3
CATSRSISNTGELFF TGTGCCACCAGCAGGAGCATCTCGAACACCGGGGAGCTGTTTTTT 15 - TRBV15 - TRBJ2-2
CASSMAGQGQYF TGTGCCAGTAGTATGGCGGGACAGGGTCAGTACTTC 12 - TRBV19 TRBD1 TRBJ2-7
CASSVQGAEAEQYF TGTGCCAGCAGCGTACAGGGGGCTGAGGCCGAGCAGTACTTC 14 - TRBV11-1 TRBD1 TRBJ2-7
CASSYSRDNSYNSPLHF TGTGCCAGCAGTTACTCACGGGACAACTCCTATAATTCACCCCTCCACTTT 17 - TRBV6-2/TRBV6-3 - TRBJ1-6
CASSPRYYGYTF TGTGCCAGCAGCCCGCGCTACTATGGCTACACCTTC 12 - TRBV6-6 - TRBJ1-2
CASSKLTLRGKLLGNSPLHF TGTGCCAGCAGCAAACTAACTCTCAGGGGGAAGTTGTTAGGTAATTCACCCCTCCACTTT 20 - TRBV21-1 - TRBJ1-6
CASSLRLAGGRGTGELFF TGTGCCAGCAGTTTACGGCTAGCGGGGGGGCGCGGCACCGGGGAGCTGTTTTTT 18 - TRBV27 TRBD2 TRBJ2-2
CASTRGTGSYNEQFF TGTGCCAGTACCAGAGGGACAGGGAGCTACAATGAGCAGTTCTTC 15 - TRBV19 TRBD1 TRBJ2-1
CASSQGNTGQYGYTF TGTGCCAGCAGCCAAGGTAATACAGGCCAATATGGCTACACCTTC 15 - TRBV4-2 - TRBJ1-2
CASSLAPSGNTGELFF TGTGCCAGCAGCTTAGCGCCTAGCGGGAACACCGGGGAGCTGTTTTTT 16 - TRBV7-6 TRBD2 TRBJ2-2
CASSEAGGNTGELFF TGTGCCAGCAGTGAAGCAGGGGGGAACACCGGGGAGCTGTTTTTT 15 - TRBV2 - TRBJ2-2
CAWTPPGPTYEQYF TGTGCCTGGACCCCACCTGGGCCCACCTACGAGCAGTACTTC 14 once TRBV30 - TRBJ2-7
CASSLVGTGHVYGYTF TGTGCCAGCAGCTTAGTGGGGACAGGGCATGTCTATGGCTACACCTTC 16 - TRBV13 TRBD1 TRBJ1-2
CASSPRTQRTDTQYF TGCGCCAGCAGCCCACGCACCCAGAGGACAGATACGCAGTATTTT 15 - TRBV5-1 - TRBJ2-3
CASSPPLRGYNSPLHF TGTGCCAGCAGCCCCCCCCTAAGGGGATATAATTCACCCCTCCACTTT 16 once TRBV7-8 - TRBJ1-6
CASSLTANTEAFF TGTGCCAGCAGCTTAACGGCGAACACTGAAGCTTTCTTT 13 - TRBV7-3 - TRBJ1-1
CASSQVRAPDLPYGYTF TGCGCCAGCAGCCAAGTGAGGGCTCCAGATCTTCCCTATGGCTACACCTTC 17 few TRBV4-1 - TRBJ1-2
CASSLEVGTDYEQYF TGTGCCAGCAGCTTGGAGGTCGGGACAGACTACGAGCAGTACTTC 15 many TRBV7-6 TRBD1 TRBJ2-7
CASTFRRGSLDEQFF TGCGCCAGCACCTTCAGGCGGGGGAGCCTCGATGAGCAGTTCTTC 15 - TRBV5-1 TRBD2 TRBJ2-1
CASSQTGPGTGVHEQYF TGTGCCAGCAGCCAAACCGGACCCGGGACAGGGGTTCACGAGCAGTACTTC 17 - TRBV3-1/TRBV3-2 TRBD1 TRBJ2-7
CASSHRTGGAGYEQFF TGTGCCAGCAGCCATCGTACGGGGGGGGCTGGATATGAGCAGTTCTTC 16 - TRBV4-2 TRBD2 TRBJ2-1
CASSPPTRTSGVHEQYF TGTGCCAGCAGTCCCCCGACAAGGACTAGCGGGGTCCACGAGCAGTACTTC 17 once TRBV6-6 TRBD2 TRBJ2-7
CASSLWASSNEQFF TGTGCCAGCAGTTTATGGGCTAGCAGCAATGAGCAGTTCTTC 14 - TRBV27 - TRBJ2-1
CASSTLALAASRHTQYF TGTGCCAGCAGCACCCTCGCACTAGCGGCGTCACGTCATACGCAGTATTTT 17 - TRBV7-9 TRBD2 TRBJ2-3